This T cell receptor (beta chain) is from a study of cytomegalovirus exposure and HLA in healthy donors. To note about this clone: Its antigen is undetermined.

The donors formed part of the 120-subject validation cohort, distinct from the approximately 630-subject first cohort. This CDR3 is 15 amino acids long. Trimming left V 4 bases short and J 3 bases short, with 13 bases between. Per the germline V gene, CDR1 is MDHEN and CDR2 is SYDVKM. Study-wide findings and caveats: Rare sequences made up most TCRs, while some public TCRs were found in many donors.

Sequencing was performed with immunoSEQ multiplex PCR; in TCRdb, only in-frame clones are kept and a portion is missing. The sample holds approximately 97,000 clones, approximately 93% seen once. Source material: PBMCs. This clonotype originated in a woman aged 30 to 39 in good health and CMV-seropositive. This chain joins TRBV28 and TRBJ1-5; no clear D gene. DNA for the CDR3: TGTGCCAGCAGTTCCCCTCCGGGTGACAATCAGCCCCAGCATTTT. Residues: CASSSPPGDNQPQHF.